Listed here are 20 T cell receptor beta chains from one sample, sequenced in a study of CD8+ T cells in alopecia areata. Sequencing relied on a cDNA template that was reverse transcribed from extracted RNA. Assay used: immunoSEQ multiplex PCR; TCRdb lists only in-frame clones, some missing. The record shows roughly 260,000 clones for this sample, with no singletons present. A panel of CD4, CD8alpha, NKG2D, NKG2ACE and other markers served to sort pooled cutaneous lymph node cells. The sample taken for sequencing was CD4+ T cells sorted from a lymph node. Source of these receptors: a C3H/HeJ mouse with alopecia areata. The strain bears MHC haplotype H2-k.

Concerning this clone: Gene names refer to mouse genes. Read sequence stops 4 residues before the CDR3 end, and the germline J gene provides the missing end. The genes are TRBV17 and TRBJ2-3, with a possible D match to TRBD2 (5 bases). The germline V gene encodes CDR1 MNHDT and CDR2 YYDKIL. V gave up 2 bases and J gave up 2 bases, with 11 bases separating them. This CDR3 is built from 15 residues. The covered CDR3 bases are TGTGCTAGCAGTAGACTGGGCAAAAATGCAGAA. Translating gives CASSRLGKNAE. The entire CDR3 protein is CASSRLGKNAETLYF.

As for this clone: The listed genes are named as in mouse. The read falls 4 residues short of the CDR3 end, and the missing part is taken from the germline J gene. The chain has TRBV13-2 and TRBJ1-2, with D possibly matching TRBD1 (5 bases). Trimming took off 5 bases at V and 0 bases at J, with 8 bases between the two ends. The CDR3 is 13 amino acids. From germline, CDR1 is NNHNN and CDR2 SYGAGS (reference sequence). CDR3 bases read: TGTGCCAGCGGGATGACAGCAAACTCC. It is translated as CASGMTANS. In full, the CDR3 is CASGMTANSDYTF.

This clone was seen more than once but under ten times. Gene names are the mouse ones. The observed sequence ends 4 residues before the CDR3 terminus, with the missing tail filled in from the germline J gene. Within the sample, other DNA sequences also encode this same CDR3. J is TRBJ2-2 and V is TRBV13-2; TRBD2 agrees at 9 bases. The CDR3 is 15 amino acids. The trim removed 3 bases at V and 0 bases at J, leaving 0 bases unmatched. Germline V CDR1 and CDR2: NNHNN, SYGAGS (reference sequence). This chain's CDR3 is CASGGLGANTGQLYF. The sequenced CDR3 bases are TGTGCCAGCGGTGGACTGGGGGCAAACACCGGG.

This clone was observed a handful of times. Genes and germline are mouse. The DNA ends 4 residues before the CDR3 does, and the rest of the CDR3 is filled in from the germline J gene. The rearrangement links TRBV1 to TRBJ2-1; a possible D gene is TRBD1 (6 bases). Trimming cost V 6 bases and J 3 bases, with 9 bases left between them. CDR1 is NSQYPW and CDR2 is LRSPGD in the germline V gene (reference sequence). The CDR3 is 13 amino acids. The CDR3 sequence is CTCRDRSYAEQFF. The DNA read from the CDR3 is TGCACCTGCAGGGACAGATCCTATGCT. The full variable domain, completed using reference TRBV1 and TRBJ2-1, is VTLLEQNPRWRLVPRGQAVNLRCILKNSQYPWMSWYQQDLQKQLQWLFTLRSPGDKEVKSLPGADYLATRVTDTELRLQVANMSQGRTLYCTCRDRSYAEQFFGPGTRLTVL.

Concerning this clone itself: Mouse gene names and germline throughout. Read sequence stops 4 residues before the CDR3 end, and the germline J gene provides the missing end. The chain employs TRBV14 and TRBJ2-5, with TRBD1 matching 10 bases. Germline assignment: CDR1 SGHDT and CDR2 FRDEAV. This CDR3 contains 14 residues. CDR3 loop: CASRRQGAEDTQYF. CDR3 DNA (partial): TGTGCCAGCAGACGACAGGGGGCGGAAGAC.

This clone has just a few counts. Mouse gene names apply. The CDR3 goes on 4 residues after the read ends, and that part is filled in from the germline J gene. The genes are TRBV31 and TRBJ2-4; 11 bases are shared with TRBD2. Germline lookup yields CDR1 GKSSPN and CDR2 SITVG. This CDR3 is 14 amino acids long. V was clipped by 5 bases and J by 0 bases; unmatched bases: 1. This chain's CDR3 is CAWGTGGSQNTLYF. The sequenced part of the CDR3 DNA is TGTGCCTGGGGGACTGGGGGCAGTCAAAAC. Based on the CDR3 plus reference TRBV31 and TRBJ2-4, the full variable domain is AQTIHQWPVAEIKAVGSPLSLGCTIKGKSSPNLYWYWQATGGTLQQLFYSITVGQVESVVQLNLSASRPKDDQFILSTEKLLLSHSGFYLCAWGTGGSQNTLYFGAGTRLSVL.

This clone turned up a few times. The gene symbols are mouse symbols. The read comes to an end 4 residues before the CDR3 does, leaving the germline J gene to fill in the end. V and J are TRBV13-1 and TRBJ2-2; TRBD1 aligns across 8 bases. The V segment lost 6 bases and the J segment 2 bases; nucleotides outside the gene matches: 3. The germline gives CDR1 NSHNY, CDR2 SYGAGN. The CDR3 has 14 residues. CDR3 DNA, as far as it was read: TGTGCCAGCACTCAGGGGGCTAACACCGGG. It yields the protein CASTQGANTG. The CDR3 in full is CASTQGANTGQLYF.

As regards this clone: The gene names given are mouse names. The read falls 4 residues short of the CDR3 end, and the missing part is taken from the germline J gene. Additional DNA sequences in this sample encode the identical CDR3. The J gene is TRBJ2-5, the V gene TRBV13-2; 9 bases are shared with TRBD2. The V gene end was trimmed by 3 bases and the J gene end by 2 bases; junction bases not matched to a gene: 1. The CDR3 is 14 residues long. Germline lookup yields CDR1 NNHNN and CDR2 SYGAGS (reference sequence). The part of the CDR3 DNA that was read is TGTGCCAGCGGTGTTGGGGGGGCCCAAGAC. Translated: CASGVGGAQD. The whole CDR3 is CASGVGGAQDTQYF.

Note on this clone: Any gene name here is a mouse gene name. CDR3 bases read: TGTGCCAGCAGCTCCCGACAGGGGGCAAACACA. This encodes CASSSRQGANT. The whole CDR3 region reads CASSSRQGANTEVFF. J is TRBJ1-1 and V is TRBV19; 9 positions match TRBD1. The sequence runs out 4 residues before the end of the CDR3; the remainder is reconstructed from the germline J gene. The CDR3 extends over 15 amino acids. Germline V gives CDR1 FNHDT, CDR2 SITEND (reference sequence). V was clipped by 5 bases and J by 0 bases; unmatched bases: 5.

In this sample, this clone turned up a few times. Gene names denote mouse genes. Read sequence stops 4 residues before the CDR3 end, and the germline J gene provides the missing end. Other DNA sequences in this sample translate to the same CDR3. The V and J genes are TRBV13-2 and TRBJ2-1, with 12 bases that match TRBD2. Losses at the gene ends were 5 bases for V and 0 bases for J; bases not matched to a gene: 0. Germline CDR1 NNHNN, CDR2 SYGAGS (reference sequence). The CDR3 extends over 15 amino acids. Here the CDR3 reads CASGDWGGNYAEQFF. CDR3 DNA, as far as it was read: TGTGCCAGCGGGGACTGGGGGGGTAACTATGCT.

This clone was picked up a small number of times. Germline and genes here are mouse. The CDR3 is cut off 4 residues early in the read; its end comes from the germline J gene. The J gene is TRBJ2-3, the V gene TRBV13-3, with a possible D match to TRBD1 (6 bases). CDR1 NNHDY and CDR2 SYVADS come from the germline V gene. Between the trimmed V and J ends, which lost 1 base and 3 bases, there was a span of 12 bases. The CDR3 spans 15 residues. CDR3 amino acids: CASSDPRGTAETLYF. The DNA read from the CDR3 is TGTGCCAGCAGTGATCCCCGAGGGACAGCAGAA.

This clone has a handful of counts. The gene names given are mouse names. The DNA ends 4 residues before the CDR3 does, and the rest of the CDR3 is filled in from the germline J gene. This rearrangement joins TRBV31 to TRBJ2-4; a weak D match, TRBD1 (5 bases). CDR3 length equals 15 residues. Germline CDR1 reads GKSSPN; CDR2 reads SITVG. The germline V and J ends were trimmed by 1 base and 0 bases, with 11 bases remaining between them. The CDR3 bases that were read are TGTGCCTGGAGTCACGGACACACTAGTCAAAAC. Protein sequence: CAWSHGHTSQN. From start to end, the CDR3 is CAWSHGHTSQNTLYF.

This clone was detected many times. The gene names given are mouse names. The read terminates 4 residues ahead of where the CDR3 ends, so the germline J gene completes it. The same CDR3 is also encoded by other DNA sequences in this sample. The chain employs TRBV13-1 and TRBJ1-2; 10 bases map to TRBD1. The CDR3 contains 14 residues. The V segment lost 4 bases and the J segment 3 bases; nucleotides outside the gene matches: 3. CDR1 is NSHNY, CDR2 SYGAGN, per germline. The CDR3 DNA, read in part, is TGTGCCAGCAGTCCCGGGACAGGGGACTCC. This gives the protein CASSPGTGDS. The full CDR3 sequence reads CASSPGTGDSDYTF.

This clone was picked up a small number of times. The germline and genes are mouse ones. The sequence runs out 4 residues before the end of the CDR3; the remainder is reconstructed from the germline J gene. The genes are TRBV1 and TRBJ2-5; the match to TRBD2 covers 14 bases. The junction had 3 bases not matched to a gene; V was cut back by 4 bases and J by 3 bases. The CDR3 covers 16 residues. The germline V gene has CDR1 NSQYPW and CDR2 LRSPGD (reference sequence). The part of the CDR3 DNA that was read is TGCACCTGCAGTGGGGGGACTGGGGGGGCACAAGAC. Translating it yields CTCSGGTGGAQD. The full CDR3 is CTCSGGTGGAQDTQYF.

In this sample, this clone turned up a few times. Genes and germline come from the mouse. The read gets to within 4 residues of the CDR3 end, and the germline J gene fills in the rest. Other DNA sequences in the same sample also yield this CDR3. The V gene is TRBV19, the J gene TRBJ2-7; D gene ambiguous. Germline-derived CDR1 and CDR2 are FNHDT and SITEND (reference sequence). The V end lost 2 bases, the J end lost 3 bases, and 3 bases lay between the germline ends. CDR3 length: 11 residues. The DNA read from the CDR3 is TGTGCCAGCAGTATTGGCTAT. Protein product: CASSIGY. The full-length CDR3 reads as CASSIGYEQYF.

This clone was counted a few times. The germline and genes are mouse ones. The CDR3 is CASSSTINTEVFF. CDR3 DNA, as far as it was read: TGTGCCAGCAGTTCCACAATAAACACA. This chain uses TRBV14 with TRBJ1-1, with D uncertain. Coverage ceases 4 residues before the CDR3 finishes, and the germline J gene fills in the end. The CDR3 length is 13 residues. With 3 bases removed from V and 1 base from J, the gap between germline ends came to 7 bases. Germline lookup yields CDR1 SGHDT and CDR2 FRDEAV.

This clone was detected a few times. Genes here carry mouse names. The read terminates 4 residues before the CDR3 end, so the remaining end is supplied by the germline J gene. The gene calls are TRBV13-3 and TRBJ2-5; 11 bases are a match to TRBD2. Trimming at V came to 6 bases and at J to 3 bases, leaving 9 bases not matched to a gene. CDR1 is NNHDY and CDR2 is SYVADS in the germline V gene. This CDR3 has 16 residues. The CDR3 is CASTQAGTGGQDTQYF. The DNA read from the CDR3 is TGTGCCAGCACCCAGGCCGGGACTGGGGGACAAGAC.

The table lists this clone with a few counts. The genes are named according to mouse. The read ends 4 residues early relative to the CDR3; the germline J gene fills the gap. Other DNA sequences in this specimen translate into the identical CDR3. The rearrangement links TRBV29 to TRBJ2-5; TRBD2 is a possible D gene (6 bases). The length of the CDR3 is 13 residues. Germline V gene lookup returns CDR1 MSHET and CDR2 SYDVDS. V lost 4 bases and J lost 2, with 7 bases in between. This CDR3 reads CASSWDSQDTQYF. CDR3 DNA, as far as it was read: TGTGCTAGCAGTTGGGACTCCCAAGAC.

This clone came up a few times. Genes and germline come from the mouse. Read sequence stops 4 residues before the CDR3 end, and the germline J gene provides the missing end. Other DNA variants within this sample encode the same CDR3. V is TRBV1 and J is TRBJ2-2; TRBD2 is a possible D gene (6 bases). Germline assignment: CDR1 NSQYPW and CDR2 LRSPGD (reference sequence). The CDR3 runs to 15 residues. V dropped 1 base and J dropped 1 base, with 7 bases sitting between them. The CDR3 is CTCSAAGGNTGQLYF. The sequenced part of the CDR3 DNA is TGCACCTGCAGTGCAGCGGGGGGAAACACCGGG. Using reference TRBV1 and TRBJ2-2 for the parts outside the CDR3, the full variable domain is VTLLEQNPRWRLVPRGQAVNLRCILKNSQYPWMSWYQQDLQKQLQWLFTLRSPGDKEVKSLPGADYLATRVTDTELRLQVANMSQGRTLYCTCSAAGGNTGQLYFGEGSKLTVL.

This clone was counted between two and nine times. All gene names here are mouse names. The read terminates 4 residues before the CDR3 end, so the remaining end is supplied by the germline J gene. This rearrangement joins TRBV19 to TRBJ2-1, with a tentative D call TRBD1 (5 bases). V was shortened by 3 bases and J by 0 bases, with 10 bases between the two germline ends. The germline V gene has CDR1 FNHDT and CDR2 SITEND (reference sequence). The CDR3 extends over 15 amino acids. The CDR3 reads CASSTPDSNYAEQFF. CDR3 DNA (partial): TGTGCCAGCAGTACCCCCGACAGTAACTATGCT.